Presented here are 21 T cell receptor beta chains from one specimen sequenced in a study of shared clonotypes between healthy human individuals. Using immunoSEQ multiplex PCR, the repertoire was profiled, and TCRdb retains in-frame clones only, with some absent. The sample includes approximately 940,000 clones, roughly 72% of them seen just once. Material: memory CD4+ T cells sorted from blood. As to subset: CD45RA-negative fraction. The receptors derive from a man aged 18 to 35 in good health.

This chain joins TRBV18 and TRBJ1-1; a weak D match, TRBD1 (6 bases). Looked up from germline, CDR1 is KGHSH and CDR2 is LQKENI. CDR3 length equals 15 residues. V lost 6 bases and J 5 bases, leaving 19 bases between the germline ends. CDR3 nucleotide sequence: TGTGCCAGCTCTCGGGCCATTACAGGGAGTACTGAAGCTTTCTTT. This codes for CASSRAITGSTEAFF.

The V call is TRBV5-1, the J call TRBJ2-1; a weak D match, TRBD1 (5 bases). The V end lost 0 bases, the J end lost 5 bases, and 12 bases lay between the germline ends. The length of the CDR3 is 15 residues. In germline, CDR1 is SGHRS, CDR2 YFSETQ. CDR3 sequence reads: CASSLDSGSHNEQFF. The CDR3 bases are TGCGCCAGCAGCTTGGATTCAGGGTCCCACAATGAGCAGTTCTTC.

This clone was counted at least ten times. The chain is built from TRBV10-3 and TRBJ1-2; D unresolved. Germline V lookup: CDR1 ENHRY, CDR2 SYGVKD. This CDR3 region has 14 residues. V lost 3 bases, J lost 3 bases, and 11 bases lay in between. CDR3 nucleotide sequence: TGTGCCATCAGTGACCATCTTACAGACTATGGCTACACCTTC. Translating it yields CAISDHLTDYGYTF.

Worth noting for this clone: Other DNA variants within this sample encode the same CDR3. This CDR3 is CSVGGQGEAFF. DNA of the CDR3: TGCAGCGTTGGGGGACAGGGTGAAGCTTTCTTT. The chain joins TRBV29-1 to TRBJ1-1; TRBD1 agrees at 9 bases. The CDR3 extends over 11 amino acids. V dropped 4 bases and J dropped 7; count of bases not matched to a gene: 1. Per the germline V gene, CDR1 is SQVTM and CDR2 is ANQGSEA.

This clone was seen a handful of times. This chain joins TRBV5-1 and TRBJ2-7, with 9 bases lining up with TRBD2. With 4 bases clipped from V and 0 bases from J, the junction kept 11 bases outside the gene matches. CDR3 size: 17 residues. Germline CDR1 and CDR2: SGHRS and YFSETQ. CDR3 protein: CASSPRVAGGSSYEQYF. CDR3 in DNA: TGCGCCAGCAGCCCCCGGGTTGCGGGAGGGAGCTCCTACGAGCAGTACTTC. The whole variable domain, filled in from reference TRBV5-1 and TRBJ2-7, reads KAGVTQTPRYLIKTRGQQVTLSCSPISGHRSVSWYQQTPGQGLQFLFEYFSETQRNKGNFPGRFSGRQFSNSRSEMNVSTLELGDSALYLCASSPRVAGGSSYEQYFGPGTRLTVT.

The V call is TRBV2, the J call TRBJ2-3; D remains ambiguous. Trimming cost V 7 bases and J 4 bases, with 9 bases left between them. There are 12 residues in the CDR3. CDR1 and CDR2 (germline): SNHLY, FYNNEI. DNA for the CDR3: TGTGCCAGCATAACACTGGCAGATACGCAGTATTTT. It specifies CASITLADTQYF.

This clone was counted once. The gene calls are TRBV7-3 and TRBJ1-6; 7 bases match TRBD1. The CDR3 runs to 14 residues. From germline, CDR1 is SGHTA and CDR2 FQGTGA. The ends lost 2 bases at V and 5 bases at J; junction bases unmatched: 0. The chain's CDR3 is CASSLGTDNSPLHF. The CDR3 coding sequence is TGTGCCAGCAGCTTAGGGACAGATAATTCACCCCTCCACTTT.

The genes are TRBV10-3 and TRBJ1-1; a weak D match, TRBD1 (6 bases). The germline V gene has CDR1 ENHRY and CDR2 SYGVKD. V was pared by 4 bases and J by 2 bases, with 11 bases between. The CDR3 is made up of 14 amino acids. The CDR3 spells CAISGRGYNTEAFF. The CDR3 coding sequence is TGTGCCATCAGTGGAAGGGGGTACAACACTGAAGCTTTCTTT.

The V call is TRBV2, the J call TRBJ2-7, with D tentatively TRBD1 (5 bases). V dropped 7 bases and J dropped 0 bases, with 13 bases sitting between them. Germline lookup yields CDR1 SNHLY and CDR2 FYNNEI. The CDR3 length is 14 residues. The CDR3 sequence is CASNPQGRSYEQYF. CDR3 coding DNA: TGTGCCAGCAACCCGCAGGGTCGCTCCTACGAGCAGTACTTC.

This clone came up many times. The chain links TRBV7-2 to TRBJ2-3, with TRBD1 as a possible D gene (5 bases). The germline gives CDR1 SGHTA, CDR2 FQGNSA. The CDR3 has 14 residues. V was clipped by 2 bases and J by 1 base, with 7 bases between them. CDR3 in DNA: TGTGCCAGCAGCTTACAGACAGGCACAGATACGCAGTATTTT. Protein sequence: CASSLQTGTDTQYF.

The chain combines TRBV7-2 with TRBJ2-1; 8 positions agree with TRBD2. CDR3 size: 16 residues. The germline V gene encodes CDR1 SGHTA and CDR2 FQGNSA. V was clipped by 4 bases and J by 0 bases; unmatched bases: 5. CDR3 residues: CASSSTSDSSYNEQFF. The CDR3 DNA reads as TGTGCCAGCAGCTCGACTAGCGATAGCTCCTACAATGAGCAGTTCTTC.

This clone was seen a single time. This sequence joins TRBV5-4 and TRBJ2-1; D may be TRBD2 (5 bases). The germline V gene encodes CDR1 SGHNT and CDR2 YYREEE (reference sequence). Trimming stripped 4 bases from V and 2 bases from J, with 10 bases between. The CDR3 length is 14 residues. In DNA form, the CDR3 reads TGTGCCAGCAGCCGCGACTATACCTACAATGAGCAGTTCTTC. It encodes CASSRDYTYNEQFF.

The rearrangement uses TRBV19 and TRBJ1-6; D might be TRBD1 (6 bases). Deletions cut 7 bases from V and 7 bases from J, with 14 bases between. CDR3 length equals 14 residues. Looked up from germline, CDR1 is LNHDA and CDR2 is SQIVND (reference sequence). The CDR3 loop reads CASTLGTLNSPLHF. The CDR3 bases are TGTGCCAGTACCCTCGGGACACTGAATTCACCCCTCCACTTT.

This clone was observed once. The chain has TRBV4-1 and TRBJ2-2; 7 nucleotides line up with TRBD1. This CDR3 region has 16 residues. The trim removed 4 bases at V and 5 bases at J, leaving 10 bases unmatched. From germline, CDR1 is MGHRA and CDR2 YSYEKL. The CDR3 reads CASSPNEGAGTGELFF. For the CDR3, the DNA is TGCGCCAGCAGCCCAAACGAGGGGGCAGGAACCGGGGAGCTGTTTTTT.

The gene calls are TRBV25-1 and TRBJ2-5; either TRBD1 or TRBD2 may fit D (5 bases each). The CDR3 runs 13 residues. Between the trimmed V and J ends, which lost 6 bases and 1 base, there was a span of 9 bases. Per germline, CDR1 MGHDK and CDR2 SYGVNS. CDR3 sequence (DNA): TGTGCCAGCAGACGGGGCAGCCAAGAGACCCAGTACTTC. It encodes CASRRGSQETQYF. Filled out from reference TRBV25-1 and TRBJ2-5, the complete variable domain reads EADIYQTPRYLVIGTGKKITLECSQTMGHDKMYWYQQDPGMELHLIHYSYGVNSTEKGDLSSESTVSRIRTEHFPLTLESARPSHTSQYLCASRRGSQETQYFGPGTRLLVL.

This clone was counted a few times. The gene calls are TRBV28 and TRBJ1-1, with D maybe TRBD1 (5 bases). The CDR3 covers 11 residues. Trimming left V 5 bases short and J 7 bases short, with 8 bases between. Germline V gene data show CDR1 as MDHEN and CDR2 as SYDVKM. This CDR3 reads CASSRQIEAFF. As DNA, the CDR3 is TGTGCCAGCAGTCGACAGATTGAAGCTTTCTTT.

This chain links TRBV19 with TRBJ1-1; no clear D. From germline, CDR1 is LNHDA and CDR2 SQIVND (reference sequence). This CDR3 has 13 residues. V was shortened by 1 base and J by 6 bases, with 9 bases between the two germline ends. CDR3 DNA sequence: TGTGCCAGTAGTATAGGGCAGGTCGCTGAAGCTTTCTTT. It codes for CASSIGQVAEAFF.

The CDR3 loop is CASSLEWGNYGYTF. The CDR3 bases are TGTGCCAGCAGCTTAGAGTGGGGGAACTATGGCTACACCTTC. The chain is built from TRBV7-9 and TRBJ1-2; tentatively, D is TRBD1 (5 bases). This CDR3 spans 14 amino acids. Germline V gene sequence: CDR1 SEHNR, CDR2 FQNEAQ (reference sequence). Between the trimmed V and J ends, which lost 1 base and 2 bases, there was a span of 8 bases.

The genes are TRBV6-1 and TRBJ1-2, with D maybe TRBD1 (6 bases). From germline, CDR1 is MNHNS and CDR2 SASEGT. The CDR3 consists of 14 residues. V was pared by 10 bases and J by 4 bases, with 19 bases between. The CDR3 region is CAILRQARGYGYTF. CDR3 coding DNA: TGTGCCATCTTACGACAGGCGAGGGGCTATGGCTACACCTTC.

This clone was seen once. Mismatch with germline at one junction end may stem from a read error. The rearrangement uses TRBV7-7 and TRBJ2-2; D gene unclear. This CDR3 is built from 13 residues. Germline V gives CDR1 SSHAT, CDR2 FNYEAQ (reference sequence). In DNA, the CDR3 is TGTGCTAGCAGCTCCCGACCGAACGAGGAGCTGTTTTTT. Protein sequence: CASSSRPNEELFF.

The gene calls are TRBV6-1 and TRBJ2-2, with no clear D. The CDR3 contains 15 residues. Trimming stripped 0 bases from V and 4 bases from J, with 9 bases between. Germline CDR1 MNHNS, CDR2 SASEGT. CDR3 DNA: TGTGCCAGCAGTGAAGCCCTCAACCCCACCGGGGAGCTGTTTTTT. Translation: CASSEALNPTGELFF.